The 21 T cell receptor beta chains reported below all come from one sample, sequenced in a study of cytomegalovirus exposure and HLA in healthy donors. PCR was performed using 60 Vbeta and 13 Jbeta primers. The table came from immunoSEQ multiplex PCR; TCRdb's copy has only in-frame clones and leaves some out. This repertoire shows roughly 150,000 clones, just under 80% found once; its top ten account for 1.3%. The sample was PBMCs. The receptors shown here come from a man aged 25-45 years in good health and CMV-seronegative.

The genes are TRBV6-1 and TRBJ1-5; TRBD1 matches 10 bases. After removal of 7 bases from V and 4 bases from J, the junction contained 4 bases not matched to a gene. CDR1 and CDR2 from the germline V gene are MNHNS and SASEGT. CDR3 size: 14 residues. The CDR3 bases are TGTGCCAGCAAATGGGACAGGGGAAATCAGCCCCAGCATTTT. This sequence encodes CASKWDRGNQPQHF.

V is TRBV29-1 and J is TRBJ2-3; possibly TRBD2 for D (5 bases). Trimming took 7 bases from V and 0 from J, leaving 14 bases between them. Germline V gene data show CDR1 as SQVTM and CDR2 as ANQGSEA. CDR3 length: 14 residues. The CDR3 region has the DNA TGCAGCGCCCGACTACTCCTAAGCACAGATACGCAGTATTTT. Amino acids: CSARLLLSTDTQYF.

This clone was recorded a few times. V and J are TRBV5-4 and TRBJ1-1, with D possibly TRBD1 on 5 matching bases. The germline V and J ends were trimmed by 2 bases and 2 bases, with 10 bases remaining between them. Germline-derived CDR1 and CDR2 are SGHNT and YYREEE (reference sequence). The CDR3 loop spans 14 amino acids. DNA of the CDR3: TGTGCCAGCAGCTTTATGGGGACTAACACTGAAGCTTTCTTT. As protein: CASSFMGTNTEAFF. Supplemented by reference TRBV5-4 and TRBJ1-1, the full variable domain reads ETGVTQSPTHLIKTRGQQVTLRCSSQSGHNTVSWYQQALGQGPQFIFQYYREEENGRGNFPPRFSGLQFPNYSSELNVNALELDDSALYLCASSFMGTNTEAFFGQGTRLTVV.

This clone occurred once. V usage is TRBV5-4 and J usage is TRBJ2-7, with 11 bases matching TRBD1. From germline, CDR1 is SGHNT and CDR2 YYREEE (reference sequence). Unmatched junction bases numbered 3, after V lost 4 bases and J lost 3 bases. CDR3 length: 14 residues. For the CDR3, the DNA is TGTGCCAGCAGCCGGACAGGGGGCGACTACGAGCAGTACTTC. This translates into CASSRTGGDYEQYF.

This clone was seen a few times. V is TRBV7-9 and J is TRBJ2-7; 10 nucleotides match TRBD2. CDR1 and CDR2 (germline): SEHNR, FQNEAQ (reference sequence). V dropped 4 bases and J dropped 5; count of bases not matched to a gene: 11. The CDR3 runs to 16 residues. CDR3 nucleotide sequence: TGTGCCAGCAGCTGGGCTAGCGGGGGCCCGCGTAACGAGCAGTACTTC. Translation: CASSWASGGPRNEQYF. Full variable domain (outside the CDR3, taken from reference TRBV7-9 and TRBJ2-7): DTGVSQNPRHKITKRGQNVTFRCDPISEHNRLYWYRQTLGQGPEFLTYFQNEAQLEKSRLLSDRFSAERPKGSFSTLEIQRTEQGDSAMYLCASSWASGGPRNEQYFGPGTRLTVT.

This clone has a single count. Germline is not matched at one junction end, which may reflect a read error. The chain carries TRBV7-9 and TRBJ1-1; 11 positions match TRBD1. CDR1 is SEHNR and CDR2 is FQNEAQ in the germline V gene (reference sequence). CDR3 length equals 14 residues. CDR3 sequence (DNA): TGTTCCAGCAGCTGGGGACAGGGGGAGACTGAAGCTTTCTTT. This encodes CSSSWGQGETEAFF.

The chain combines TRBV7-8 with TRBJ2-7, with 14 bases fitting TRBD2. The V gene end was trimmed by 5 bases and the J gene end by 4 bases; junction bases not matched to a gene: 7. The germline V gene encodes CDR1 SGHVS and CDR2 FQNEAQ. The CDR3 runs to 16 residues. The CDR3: CASSQTSGRAGYEQYF. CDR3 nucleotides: TGTGCCAGCAGCCAGACTAGCGGGAGGGCCGGGTACGAGCAGTACTTC.

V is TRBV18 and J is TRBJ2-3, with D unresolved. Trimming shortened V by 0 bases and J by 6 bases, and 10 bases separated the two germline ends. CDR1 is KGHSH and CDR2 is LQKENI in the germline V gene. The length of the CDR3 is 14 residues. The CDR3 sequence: CASSPPSSADTQYF. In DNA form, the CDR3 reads TGTGCCAGCTCACCACCATCTAGTGCGGATACGCAGTATTTT.

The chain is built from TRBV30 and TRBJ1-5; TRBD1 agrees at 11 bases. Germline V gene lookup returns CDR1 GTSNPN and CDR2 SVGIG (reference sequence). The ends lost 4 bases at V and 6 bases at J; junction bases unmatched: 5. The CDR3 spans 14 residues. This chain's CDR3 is CAWTRDRGIQPQHF. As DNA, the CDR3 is TGTGCCTGGACCCGGGACAGGGGGATTCAGCCCCAGCATTTT.

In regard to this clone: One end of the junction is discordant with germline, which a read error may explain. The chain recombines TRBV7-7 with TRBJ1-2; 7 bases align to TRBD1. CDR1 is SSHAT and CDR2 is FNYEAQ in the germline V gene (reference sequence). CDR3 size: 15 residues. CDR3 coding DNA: TGTGCTAGCAGCTTAGTCCGGACAGGCTGCTATGGCTACACCTTC. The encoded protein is CASSLVRTGCYGYTF.

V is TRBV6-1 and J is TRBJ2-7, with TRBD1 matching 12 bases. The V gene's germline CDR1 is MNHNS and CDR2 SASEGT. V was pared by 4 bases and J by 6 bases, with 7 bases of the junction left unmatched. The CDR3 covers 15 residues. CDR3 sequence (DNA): TGTGCCAGCAGTGGTGGGGACAGGGGGCACGGCGAGCAGTACTTC. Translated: CASSGGDRGHGEQYF.

CDR3 region: CASSSRTERYGYTF. The CDR3, as DNA: TGTGCCAGCAGCTCCAGGACAGAAAGATATGGCTACACCTTC. The chain is built from TRBV7-2 and TRBJ1-2, with D maybe TRBD1 (6 bases). Trimming cost V 4 bases and J 5 bases, with 14 bases left between them. CDR1 is SGHTA and CDR2 is FQGNSA in the germline V gene. The CDR3 contains 14 residues. The whole variable domain, filled in from reference TRBV7-2 and TRBJ1-2, reads GAGVSQSPSNKVTEKGKDVELRCDPISGHTALYWYRQSLGQGLEFLIYFQGNSAPDKSGLPSDRFSAERTGGSVSTLTIQRTQQEDSAVYLCASSSRTERYGYTFGSGTRLTVV.

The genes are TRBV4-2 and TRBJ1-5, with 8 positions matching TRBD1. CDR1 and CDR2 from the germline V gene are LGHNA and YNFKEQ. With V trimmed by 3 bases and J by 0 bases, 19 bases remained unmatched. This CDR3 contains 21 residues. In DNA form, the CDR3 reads TGTGCCAGCAGCCAGACGGGAACAGGGGGACCAGAAACGTATAGCAATCAGCCCCAGCATTTT. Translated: CASSQTGTGGPETYSNQPQHF.

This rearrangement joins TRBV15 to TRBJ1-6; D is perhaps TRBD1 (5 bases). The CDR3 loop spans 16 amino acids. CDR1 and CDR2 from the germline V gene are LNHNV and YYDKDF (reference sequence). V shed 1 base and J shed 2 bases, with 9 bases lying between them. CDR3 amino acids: CATSRAQTAYNSPLHF. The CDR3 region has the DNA TGTGCCACCAGCAGAGCCCAGACAGCCTATAATTCACCCCTCCACTTT.

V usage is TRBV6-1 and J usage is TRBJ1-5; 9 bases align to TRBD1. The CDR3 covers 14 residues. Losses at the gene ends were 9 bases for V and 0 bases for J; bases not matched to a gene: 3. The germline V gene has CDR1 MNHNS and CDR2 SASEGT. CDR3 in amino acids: CASEGQGSNQPQHF. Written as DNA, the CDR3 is TGTGCCAGTGAGGGACAGGGTAGCAATCAGCCCCAGCATTTT.

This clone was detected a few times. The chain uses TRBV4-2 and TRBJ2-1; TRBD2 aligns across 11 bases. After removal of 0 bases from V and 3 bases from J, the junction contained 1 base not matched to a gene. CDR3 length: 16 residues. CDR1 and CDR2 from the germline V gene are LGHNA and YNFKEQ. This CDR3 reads CASSQEGLAVYNEQFF. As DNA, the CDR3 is TGTGCCAGCAGCCAAGAGGGACTAGCGGTCTACAATGAGCAGTTCTTC.

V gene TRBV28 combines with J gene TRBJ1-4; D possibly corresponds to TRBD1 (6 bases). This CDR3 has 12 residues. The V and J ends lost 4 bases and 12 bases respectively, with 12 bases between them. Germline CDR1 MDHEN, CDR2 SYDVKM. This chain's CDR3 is CASSSTGWELFF. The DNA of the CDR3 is TGTGCCAGCAGTTCGACAGGCTGGGAACTGTTTTTT.

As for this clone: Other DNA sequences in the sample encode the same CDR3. The CDR3 here is CASRGTGLGPQHF. The CDR3 coding sequence is TGTGCCAGCAGAGGGACAGGTTTAGGGCCCCAGCATTTT. The rearrangement uses TRBV27 and TRBJ1-5; 8 bases fit TRBD1. Germline V CDR1 and CDR2: MNHEY, SMNVEV (reference sequence). This CDR3 comprises 13 residues. Trimming at V came to 6 bases and at J to 9 bases, leaving 7 bases not matched to a gene.

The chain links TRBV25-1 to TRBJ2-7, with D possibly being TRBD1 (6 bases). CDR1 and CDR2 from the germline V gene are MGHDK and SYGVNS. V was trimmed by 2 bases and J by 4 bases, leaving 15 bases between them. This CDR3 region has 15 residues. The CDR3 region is CASSENRQGSYEQYF. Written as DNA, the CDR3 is TGTGCCAGCAGTGAAAATCGTCAGGGGTCATACGAGCAGTACTTC.

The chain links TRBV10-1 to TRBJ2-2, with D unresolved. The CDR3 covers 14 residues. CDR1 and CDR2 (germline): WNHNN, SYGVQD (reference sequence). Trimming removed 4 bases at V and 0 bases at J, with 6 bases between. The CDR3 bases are TGCGCCAGCAGTGCCTCAGCGAACACCGGGGAGCTGTTTTTT. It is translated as CASSASANTGELFF.

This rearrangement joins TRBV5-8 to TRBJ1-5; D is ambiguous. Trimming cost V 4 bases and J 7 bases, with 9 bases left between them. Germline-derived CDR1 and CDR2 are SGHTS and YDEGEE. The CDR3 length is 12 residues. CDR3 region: CASSPRWQPQHF. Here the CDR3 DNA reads TGTGCCAGCAGCCCCAGGTGGCAGCCCCAGCATTTT.